This T cell receptor (beta chain) was captured in a study of blood T cells in healthy people across ages. Germline assignment: CDR1 SGHNT and CDR2 YYREEE (reference sequence). Trimming left V 0 bases short and J 2 bases short, with 9 bases between. The CDR3 loop spans 14 amino acids. Alongside a J-beta primer mix, a sample-barcoded 5' primer served in a second PCR lasting roughly 7 to 11 cycles. Using its own MiXCR run on the 5' RACE reads, TCRdb lists one record per CDR3 protein. The sample lists approximately 1,700,000 distinct CDR3 sequences, more than 35% occurring once. Donation came from healthy Caucasian individuals in Russia who were aged about 6 to 100. Roughly 9.5 milliliters of peripheral blood were drawn from each donor into EDTA-treated tubes.

This sequence was found in a human donor in good health. This chain links TRBV5-4 with TRBJ2-7; D gene ambiguous. The sequenced sample was blood. The CDR3 bases are TGTGCCAGCAGCTTGGCCCCCCGCGCCTACGAGCAGTACTTC. Translation gives CASSLAPRAYEQYF.